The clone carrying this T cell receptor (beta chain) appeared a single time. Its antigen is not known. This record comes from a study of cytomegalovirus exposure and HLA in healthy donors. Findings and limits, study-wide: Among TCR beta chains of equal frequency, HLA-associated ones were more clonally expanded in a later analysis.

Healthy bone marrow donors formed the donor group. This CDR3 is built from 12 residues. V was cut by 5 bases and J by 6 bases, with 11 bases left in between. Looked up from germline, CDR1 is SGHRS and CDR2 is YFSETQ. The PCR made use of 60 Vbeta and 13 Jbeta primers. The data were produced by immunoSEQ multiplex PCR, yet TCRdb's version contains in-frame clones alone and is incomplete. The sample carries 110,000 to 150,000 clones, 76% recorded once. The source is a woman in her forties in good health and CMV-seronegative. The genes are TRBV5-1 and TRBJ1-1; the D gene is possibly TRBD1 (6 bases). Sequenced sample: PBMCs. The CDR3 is CASRGGEAEAFF. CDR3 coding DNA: TGCGCCAGCAGAGGGGGGGAGGCTGAAGCTTTCTTT.